A single TCR beta chain is shown here with its context. Transcripts of RNA were the source for amplifying TCR beta CDR3 regions. First-round RT-PCR used HTBI primers; second-round multiplex PCR followed. TCRdb re-analysed the multiplex PCR reads in MiXCR, keeping a single row per CDR3 protein. The table records about 480,000 distinct CDR3 sequences, about 15% of them present only once. This record comes from a study of Graves' ophthalmopathy and Graves' hyperthyroidism. Moderate-to-severe activity, CAS ≥3, NOSPECS ≥4 and duration under 3 months were recorded for donors with ophthalmopathy. PBMCs had their origin in fresh peripheral blood (10 ml). CDR3 length equals 14 residues. Trimming cost V 1 base and J 10 bases, with 14 bases left between them. Looked up from germline, CDR1 is GTSNPN and CDR2 is SVGIG (reference sequence).

The chain employs TRBV30 and TRBJ1-6; the D gene is possibly TRBD1 (5 bases). Sequenced input: blood. The receptor comes from a young woman with Graves' ophthalmopathy. In nucleotides, the CDR3 is TGTGCCTGGAGTGCCTTGGGGGTCGTGTCACCCCTCCACTTT. Translated: CAWSALGVVSPLHF.